The 12 T cell receptor beta chains given below trace back to one sample, sequenced in a study of cytomegalovirus exposure and HLA in healthy donors. Primers for the PCR totalled 60 Vbeta and 13 Jbeta. TCRdb's table, derived via immunoSEQ multiplex PCR, lists solely in-frame clones and lacks some. The sample has some 150,000 clones; around 80% are singletons. What was sequenced was PBMCs. The receptors shown here come from a female donor in good health and CMV-seropositive.

The chain combines TRBV6-5 with TRBJ2-7; tentative D call: TRBD2 (7 bases). V was cut by 0 bases and J by 12 bases, with 21 bases left in between. CDR1 is MNHEY, CDR2 SVGAGI, per germline. The CDR3 length is 15 residues. DNA for the CDR3: TGTGCCAGCAGTTACTCGAAGTCGGGCAGGGGAGGGCTGTACTTC. Translating it yields CASSYSKSGRGGLYF.

CDR3 sequence: CASSELRPPEQYF. As DNA, the CDR3 is TGTGCCAGCAGTGAATTGCGCCCACCCGAGCAGTACTTC. The chain carries TRBV2 and TRBJ2-7; D unclear. Per the germline V gene, CDR1 is SNHLY and CDR2 is FYNNEI. V was clipped by 2 bases and J by 6 bases, with 11 bases between them. The CDR3 is 13 amino acids.

The chain combines TRBV2 with TRBJ2-5; D may be TRBD2 (6 bases). The CDR3 is 13 residues long. CDR1 and CDR2 from the germline V gene are SNHLY and FYNNEI. The V gene lost 7 bases and the J gene lost 4 bases, with 13 bases spanning the gap. The CDR3 nucleotides are TGTGCCAGCAATAAAGGAGCGGGAGAGACCCAGTACTTC. This gives the protein CASNKGAGETQYF. Based on the CDR3 plus reference TRBV2 and TRBJ2-5, the full variable domain is EPEVTQTPSHQVTQMGQEVILRCVPISNHLYFYWYRQILGQKVEFLVSFYNNEISEKSEIFDDQFSVERPDGSNFTLKIRSTKLEDSAMYFCASNKGAGETQYFGPGTRLLVL.

The V gene is TRBV28, the J gene TRBJ2-6, with 8 positions matching TRBD1. The CDR3 has 15 residues. Germline V gene sequence: CDR1 MDHEN, CDR2 SYDVKM. The trim removed 10 bases at V and 2 bases at J, leaving 7 bases unmatched. CDR3 amino acids: CATNRQGTGANVLTF. DNA of the CDR3: TGTGCCACCAACCGACAGGGGACTGGGGCCAACGTCCTGACTTTC.

This clone was detected only a few times. The gene calls are TRBV2 and TRBJ2-7, with 9 bases aligning to TRBD1. This CDR3 region has 13 residues. V shed 8 bases, J shed 2 bases, and the junction held 4 bases outside the gene matches. CDR1 is SNHLY, CDR2 FYNNEI, per germline. The CDR3 region has the DNA TGTGCCAGCGGGGACAGGGTACCCTACGAGCAGTACTTC. Amino acids: CASGDRVPYEQYF.

This clone occurred once. The genes are TRBV7-3 and TRBJ1-1, with TRBD1 as a possible D gene (5 bases). Germline CDR1 and CDR2: SGHTA and FQGTGA. Trimming pared 6 bases from V and 1 base from J, leaving 9 bases between. The CDR3 spans 13 residues. CDR3 region: CASRADRNTEAFF. In DNA, the CDR3 is TGTGCCAGCAGAGCTGACAGGAACACTGAAGCTTTCTTT.

V and J are TRBV18 and TRBJ2-7, with D possibly being TRBD2 (5 bases). Germline V CDR1 and CDR2: KGHSH, LQKENI. With 0 bases removed from V and 2 bases from J, the gap between germline ends came to 8 bases. The CDR3 covers 14 residues. The CDR3 loop reads CASSPPAGTYEQYF. DNA for the CDR3: TGTGCCAGCTCACCACCGGCCGGGACCTACGAGCAGTACTTC.

V and J are TRBV18 and TRBJ1-6; 7 bases are shared with TRBD1. The J segment lost 5 bases and the V segment lost 5 bases, leaving 3 bases of the junction unmatched. CDR1 and CDR2 (germline): KGHSH, LQKENI. The CDR3 covers 14 residues. The CDR3 is CASSSQGDNSPLHF. The CDR3 coding sequence is TGTGCCAGCTCAAGTCAGGGGGATAATTCACCCCTCCACTTT.

This chain links TRBV6-6 with TRBJ1-2; a weak D match, TRBD1 (5 bases). The CDR3 extends over 16 amino acids. The V end lost 4 bases, the J end lost 0 bases, and 15 bases lay between the germline ends. Germline CDR1 and CDR2: MNHNY and SVGAGI (reference sequence). The CDR3 region has the DNA TGTGCCAGCAGTTCCCCGGGACTGACAGCTAACTATGGCTACACCTTC. It yields the protein CASSSPGLTANYGYTF.

This clone is a singleton in its sample. This chain uses TRBV28 with TRBJ1-1, with D hard to call. This CDR3 is 13 amino acids long. In germline, CDR1 is MDHEN, CDR2 SYDVKM. V gave up 6 bases and J gave up 1 base, with 9 bases separating them. The CDR3 DNA sequence: TGTGCCAGCAGCCATGCAGAGAACACTGAAGCTTTCTTT. Protein product: CASSHAENTEAFF.

This chain uses TRBV2 with TRBJ2-7; 7 nucleotides match TRBD2. After removal of 4 bases from V and 2 bases from J, the junction contained 5 bases not matched to a gene. Germline CDR1 SNHLY, CDR2 FYNNEI. The CDR3 loop spans 14 amino acids. The CDR3 protein is CASSASSGPYEQYF. The CDR3 DNA is TGTGCCAGCAGTGCGTCTAGCGGACCCTACGAGCAGTACTTC.

This sequence joins TRBV30 and TRBJ1-3; 9 nucleotides align to TRBD1. The CDR3 runs to 15 residues. V gave up 5 bases and J gave up 4 bases; unmatched junction bases: 9. The V gene's germline CDR1 is GTSNPN and CDR2 SVGIG (reference sequence). CDR3 protein: CAWESQGARGNTIYF. DNA for the CDR3: TGTGCCTGGGAGTCACAGGGGGCACGCGGAAACACCATATATTTT.